A selection of T cell receptor beta chains follows, all from one sample in a study of blood T cell repertoires in COVID-19. Only in-frame clones appear in the TCRdb table, and some are missing; sequencing was by immunoSEQ multiplex PCR. Of some 28,000 clones in the sample, around four fifths were seen once. The material sequenced was peripheral blood. These receptor sequences come from a man aged 70-80 years with acute or convalescent COVID-19. The CDR3 runs from the conserved cysteine through the conserved F or W. D genes are given only for firm matches. Size is omitted from some rows. Given values are once, few, many or a class for expanded clones.

abundance | j_gene | d_gene | v_gene | CDR3aa | CDR3nt
- | TRBJ2-6 | - | TRBV4-2 | CASSQGQGTTGANVLTF | TGTGCCAGCAGCCAAGGCCAGGGAACAACTGGGGCCAACGTCCTGACTTTC
- | TRBJ1-3 | TRBD1 | TRBV2 | CASSGQGSSGNTIYF | TGTGCCAGCAGTGGACAGGGGAGCTCTGGAAACACCATATATTTT
once | TRBJ2-7 | - | TRBV3-1/TRBV3-2 | CASSQAGVLEQYF | TGTGCCAGCAGCCAAGCGGGAGTTCTCGAGCAGTACTTC
- | TRBJ1-1 | - | TRBV28 | CASSQAPDTEAFF | TGTGCCAGCAGCCAAGCCCCGGACACTGAAGCTTTCTTT
few | TRBJ1-1 | TRBD1 | TRBV3-1/TRBV3-2 | CASSQEGGRRNTEAFF | TGTGCCAGCAGCCAAGAAGGGGGCAGGAGGAACACTGAAGCTTTCTTT
once | TRBJ1-1 | - | TRBV28 | CASSLQGGTEAFF | TGTGCCAGCAGTCTACAGGGCGGGACTGAAGCTTTCTTT
- | TRBJ2-7 | TRBD1 | TRBV24-1 | CATSDVTGTGNDEQYF | TGTGCCACCAGTGACGTAACCGGGACAGGGAACGACGAGCAGTACTTC
- | TRBJ2-7 | TRBD2 | TRBV4-1 | CASSRHSGGEREQYF | TGCGCCAGCAGCCGGCATAGCGGGGGGGAGCGCGAGCAGTACTTC
- | TRBJ2-7 | TRBD2 | TRBV10-1 | CASSEAGPGLAGPLTYEQYF | TGCGCCAGCAGTGAGGCGGGGCCGGGACTAGCGGGACCCTTAACCTACGAGCAGTACTTC
- | TRBJ2-5 | TRBD1 | TRBV28 | CASSLWGQGISKETQYF | TGTGCCAGCAGTTTATGGGGACAGGGAATCTCGAAAGAGACCCAGTACTTC
- | TRBJ2-4 | - | TRBV4-2 | CASSQARDIENIQYF | TGTGCCAGCAGCCAAGCACGGGACATTGAAAACATTCAGTACTTC
once | TRBJ1-6 | TRBD1 | TRBV6-4 | CASSAGQGMNSPLHF | TGTGCCAGCAGTGCGGGACAGGGGATGAATTCACCCCTCCACTTT
- | TRBJ1-5 | - | TRBV27 | CASSSTGILRPSQPQHF | TGTGCCAGCAGTTCCACCGGGATCCTAAGACCGAGCCAGCCCCAGCATTTT
- | TRBJ2-7 | - | TRBV10-3 | CAISEQYEQYF | TGTGCCATCAGTGAACAGTACGAGCAGTACTTC
few | TRBJ2-3 | - | TRBV19 | CASKVRDSRADTQYF | TGTGCCAGTAAGGTCCGTGACTCCCGGGCAGATACGCAGTATTTT
- | TRBJ1-2 | TRBD1 | TRBV6-5 | CASSPRTGYGYTF | TGTGCCAGCAGCCCGAGGACAGGGTATGGCTACACCTTC
- | TRBJ1-4 | TRBD1 | TRBV4-2 | CASSQALGQGNEKLFF | TGTGCCAGCAGCCAGGCATTGGGACAGGGGAACGAAAAACTGTTTTTT
- | TRBJ1-1 | TRBD1 | TRBV19 | CASSPGTGVMEAFF | TGTGCCAGTAGTCCTGGGACAGGGGTTATGGAAGCTTTCTTT
- | TRBJ2-2 | TRBD1 | TRBV7-6 | CASSRTGSIPGELFF | TGTGCCAGCAGCCGGACAGGATCCATCCCCGGGGAGCTGTTTTTT
- | TRBJ1-6 | TRBD1 | TRBV28 | CASTSRQGELHF | TGTGCCAGCACCTCTAGACAGGGGGAACTCCACTTT
- | TRBJ1-5 | - | TRBV18 | CASSPGGRNQPQHF | TGTGCCAGCTCACCAGGAGGCCGCAATCAGCCCCAGCATTTT
- | TRBJ2-3 | - | TRBV7-2 | CASTPGLEVGTQYF | TGTGCCAGCACCCCGGGCCTGGAGGTGGGTACGCAGTATTTT
- | TRBJ1-1 | TRBD1 | TRBV29-1 | CSAPITGGGTEAFF | TGCAGCGCACCGATAACAGGGGGGGGCACTGAAGCTTTCTTT
- | TRBJ2-1 | TRBD1 | TRBV15 | CATGAGTGVYNEQFF | TGTGCCACCGGGGCCGGGACAGGGGTCTACAATGAGCAGTTCTTC
- | TRBJ1-2 | TRBD1 | TRBV9 | CASSARQGGSNYGYTF | TGTGCCAGCAGCGCGCGTCAGGGGGGTAGTAACTATGGCTACACCTTC
- | TRBJ1-5 | - | TRBV7-2 | CASSPAPGSGNQPQHF | TGTGCCAGCAGCCCCGCTCCCGGTTCGGGCAATCAGCCCCAGCATTTT
- | TRBJ1-4 | TRBD1 | TRBV18 | CASSPGTGRNEKLFF | TGTGCCAGCTCACCGGGGACAGGAAGGAATGAAAAACTGTTTTTT
- | TRBJ2-3 | TRBD2 | TRBV6-2/TRBV6-3 | CASSSAGGRDTQYF | TGTGCCAGCAGTTCGGCGGGGGGCAGGGATACGCAGTATTTT
once | TRBJ1-5 | TRBD1 | TRBV3-1/TRBV3-2 | CASSLRDSHQPQHF | TGTGCCAGCAGCCTTCGGGACAGCCATCAGCCCCAGCATTTT
- | TRBJ2-5 | - | TRBV27 | CASSARLDGGFQETQYF | TGTGCCAGCAGTGCCCGACTGGACGGAGGGTTCCAAGAGACCCAGTACTTC
- | TRBJ1-3 | TRBD1 | TRBV28 | CASRRQGPNSGNTIYF | TGTGCCAGCAGGCGACAGGGGCCCAACTCTGGAAACACCATATATTTT
- | TRBJ2-1 | TRBD2 | TRBV28 | CASSSAGTSDYNEQFF | TGTGCCAGCAGTTCCGCCGGGACTAGCGACTACAATGAGCAGTTCTTC
- | TRBJ1-2 | - | TRBV5-6 | CASSFRRGIFYGYTF | TGTGCCAGCAGCTTTCGTAGGGGGATTTTCTATGGCTACACCTTC
- | TRBJ1-1 | - | TRBV4-3 | CASSQSGMGSEAFF | TGCGCCAGCAGCCAATCGGGGATGGGCTCTGAAGCTTTCTTT
- | TRBJ2-7 | - | TRBV30 | CAWSGGALPREQYF | TGTGCCTGGAGCGGAGGGGCGCTGCCTCGAGAGCAGTACTTC
- | TRBJ1-3 | TRBD1 | TRBV4-3 | CASSQAGQDNTIYF | TGCGCCAGCAGCCAAGCCGGACAGGACAACACCATATATTTT
- | TRBJ1-2 | - | TRBV29-1 | CSVGEDGYTF | TGCAGCGTTGGCGAAGATGGCTACACCTTC
- | TRBJ2-5 | TRBD1 | TRBV11-1 | CASSLLGQGGQETQYF | TGTGCCAGCAGCTTACTCGGACAGGGTGGGCAAGAGACCCAGTACTTC
few | TRBJ2-1 | TRBD2 | TRBV18 | CASSPQLGGPGYNEQFF | TGTGCCAGCTCACCCCAATTGGGAGGGCCTGGTTACAATGAGCAGTTCTTC